Sequencing of this T cell receptor (beta chain) was carried out in a study of shared clonotypes between healthy human individuals. As to this clone: Its antigen is not known.

Whole-study results and caveats: Clonotypes which were not shared had lower generation probabilities than clonotypes that all four donors shared. Incompleteness in sorted-subset sequencing, despite large depth, was shown by rarefaction.

The protocol was immunoSEQ multiplex PCR, while the TCRdb copy is restricted to in-frame clones and leaves out a portion. Found here are roughly 700,000 clones, 90% of them singletons; the top ten hold 30% to 35%. The CDR3 consists of 16 residues. Trimming at V came to 5 bases and at J to 0 bases, leaving 5 bases not matched to a gene. Germline values: CDR1 SEHNR, CDR2 FQNEAQ (reference sequence). The authors combined CD45RO+ cells with CCR7-negative CD45RA+ TemRA cells as CD8 memory. Source material: memory CD8+ T cells from PBMCs. Documented subset: CD45RO+ cells pooled with CCR7-negative TemRA cells. J is TRBJ2-3 and V is TRBV7-9, with TRBD1 matching 10 bases. The sequence was collected from a man between 18 and 35 years old in good health. Some clones in this sample may be carry-over from other donors' samples. The DNA of the CDR3 is TGTGCCAGCAGCCAACGACAGGGGGCAAGCACAGATACGCAGTATTTT. Translation: CASSQRQGASTDTQYF.